The 26 T cell receptor beta chains given below trace back to one sample, sequenced in a study of T cells after yellow fever vaccination. TCRdb recomputed calls from the 5' RACE reads with MiXCR, one row per CDR3 protein. The repertoire holds about 400,000 distinct CDR3 sequences, with 6.2% as singletons. The source material was PBMCs, sampled 5 days after the yellow fever booster vaccination. All receptors come from a man aged 30-40 years who received the YFV17D yellow fever vaccine.

The table lists this clonotype with a few counts. The gene calls are TRBV24-1 and TRBJ2-1, with D unclear. This CDR3 spans 13 amino acids. Trimming pared 2 bases from V and 5 bases from J, leaving 6 bases between. The germline V gene encodes CDR1 KGHDR and CDR2 SFDVKD. CDR3 in amino acids: CATSDSLHNEQFF. The CDR3 coding sequence is TGTGCCACCAGTGATTCGTTACACAATGAGCAGTTCTTC.

This clonotype was seen a handful of times. V gene TRBV12-3 or TRBV12-4 combines with J gene TRBJ2-5; the D gene is possibly TRBD2 (5 bases). The length of the CDR3 is 15 residues. Deletions cut 4 bases from V and 5 bases from J, with 17 bases between. CDR3 DNA sequence: TGTGCCAGCAGTTCTCGGGTGGGGTGGAGGGAGACCCAGTACTTC. Amino acids: CASSSRVGWRETQYF.

At least ten counts were recorded for this clonotype. The rearrangement links TRBV27 to TRBJ1-4, with D hard to call. This CDR3 has 14 residues. Germline values: CDR1 MNHEY, CDR2 SMNVEV (reference sequence). V was pared by 6 bases and J by 3 bases, with 11 bases between. The CDR3 region has the DNA TGTGCCAGCAGAAGGGCCGCGGCTAATGAAAAACTGTTTTTT. Amino acid sequence: CASRRAAANEKLFF. The full variable domain, rest sourced from reference TRBV27 and TRBJ1-4, is EAQVTQNPRYLITVTGKKLTVTCSQNMNHEYMSWYRQDPGLGLRQIYYSMNVEVTDKGDVPEGYKVSRKEKRNFPLILESPSPNQTSLYFCASRRAAANEKLFFGSGTQLSVL.

The V gene is TRBV27, the J gene TRBJ2-1; 7 nucleotides agree with TRBD2. V trimming: 6 bases; J trimming: 5 bases; junction bases outside the gene matches: 13. The CDR3 runs 16 residues. Per the germline V gene, CDR1 is MNHEY and CDR2 is SMNVEV (reference sequence). In DNA, the CDR3 is TGTGCCAGCAGCCCAGGTCGGCTAGCGGACGACAATGAGCAGTTCTTC. Its translation: CASSPGRLADDNEQFF.

This clonotype was seen only a few times. This chain links TRBV19 with TRBJ2-1, with 9 positions matching TRBD2. With 3 bases clipped from V and 1 base from J, the junction kept 7 bases outside the gene matches. The CDR3 is 17 amino acids. Germline CDR1 reads LNHDA; CDR2 reads SQIVND (reference sequence). CDR3 nucleotides: TGTGCCAGTAGTATCCGACCAGCGGGGGGTTCCTACAATGAGCAGTTCTTC. Its protein product is CASSIRPAGGSYNEQFF. Based on the CDR3 plus reference TRBV19 and TRBJ2-1, the full variable domain is DGGITQSPKYLFRKEGQNVTLSCEQNLNHDAMYWYRQDPGQGLRLIYYSQIVNDFQKGDIAEGYSVSREKKESFPLTVTSAQKNPTAFYLCASSIRPAGGSYNEQFFGPGTRLTVL.

The table lists this clonotype with many counts. The chain couples TRBV20-1 to TRBJ2-1; D possibly corresponds to TRBD2 (6 bases). Trimming took 2 bases from V and 0 from J, leaving 8 bases between them. CDR1 is DFQATT and CDR2 is SNEGSKA in the germline V gene (reference sequence). This CDR3 comprises 14 residues. The CDR3 bases are TGCAGTGCTAGACGGAGGGACTCCTACAATGAGCAGTTCTTC. It encodes CSARRRDSYNEQFF.

The rearrangement uses TRBV19 and TRBJ2-2; 8 nucleotides align to TRBD1. Germline CDR1 is LNHDA and CDR2 is SQIVND (reference sequence). J was trimmed by 5 bases and V by 9 bases; bases with no gene match: 8. The CDR3 loop spans 14 amino acids. CDR3 in DNA: TGTGCCAGCCTGGACAGGGCCGAGACCGGGGAGCTGTTTTTT. The encoded protein is CASLDRAETGELFF.

The chain uses TRBV4-1 and TRBJ1-5; D remains unclear. The CDR3 runs to 15 residues. The germline V gene has CDR1 MGHRA and CDR2 YSYEKL. V was cut by 3 bases and J by 1 base, with 10 bases left in between. The chain's CDR3 is CASSQWVRSNQPQHF. CDR3 coding DNA: TGCGCCAGCAGCCAGTGGGTACGGAGCAATCAGCCCCAGCATTTT.

This clonotype was seen ten or more times. The chain has TRBV4-3 and TRBJ1-3, with D possibly being TRBD1 (5 bases). V lost 4 bases and J lost 0, with 13 bases in between. This CDR3 has 16 amino acids. Germline V gene sequence: CDR1 LGHNA, CDR2 YSLEER. CDR3 bases: TGCGCCAGCAGCCGCGGGACTGCCGGCTCTGGAAACACCATATATTTT. It encodes CASSRGTAGSGNTIYF.

The chain couples TRBV18 to TRBJ2-2; 8 bases match TRBD2. This CDR3 spans 15 amino acids. V lost 2 bases, J lost 3 bases, and 2 bases stayed unmatched. CDR1 and CDR2 from the germline V gene are KGHSH and LQKENI. The CDR3 coding sequence is TGTGCCAGCTCACCAGGACTAGCCGACACCGGGGAGCTGTTTTTT. This translates into CASSPGLADTGELFF.

The chain couples TRBV7-2 to TRBJ2-3; 10 nucleotides match TRBD1. The CDR3 is 14 residues long. Looked up from germline, CDR1 is SGHTA and CDR2 is FQGNSA. V shed 8 bases, J shed 6 bases, and the junction held 8 bases outside the gene matches. CDR3 in amino acids: CASGDRGPMDTQYF. The CDR3 DNA is TGTGCCAGCGGCGACAGGGGGCCTATGGATACGCAGTATTTT.

This clonotype was found many times. DNA of the CDR3: TGTGCCACCAGCTTAGGGACGCTCACAGATACGCAGTATTTT. It specifies CATSLGTLTDTQYF. The chain employs TRBV15 and TRBJ2-3; the D call may be TRBD1 or TRBD2 (5 bases each). V was pared by 5 bases and J by 2 bases, with 11 bases between. The CDR3 is 14 amino acids. The germline V gene has CDR1 LNHNV and CDR2 YYDKDF (reference sequence).

In this sample, this clonotype turned up many times. The genes are TRBV7-9 and TRBJ2-3, with D possibly matching TRBD2 (6 bases). V was trimmed by 5 bases and J by 0 bases, leaving 12 bases between them. Germline assignment: CDR1 SEHNR and CDR2 FQNEAQ (reference sequence). The CDR3 runs 15 residues. The CDR3 nucleotides read TGTGCCAGCAGCCCAGGAGGAGGGAGCACAGATACGCAGTATTTT. Protein: CASSPGGGSTDTQYF.

The chain combines TRBV14 with TRBJ1-2; D remains unclear. In germline, CDR1 is SGHDN, CDR2 FVKESK. This CDR3 spans 16 amino acids. The germline V and J ends were trimmed by 3 bases and 4 bases, with 18 bases remaining between them. CDR3 coding DNA: TGTGCCAGCAGCCAGACCGGGGTCGCTAGCAGCTATGGCTACACCTTC. It translates to CASSQTGVASSYGYTF.

This clonotype was observed a handful of times. The chain has TRBV6-4 and TRBJ2-3, with 7 bases fitting TRBD2. With 0 bases clipped from V and 3 bases from J, the junction kept 12 bases outside the gene matches. The CDR3 extends over 18 amino acids. Germline V gene lookup returns CDR1 MRHNA and CDR2 SNTAGT. The CDR3 is CASSDSPRIGRVTDTQYF. CDR3 nucleotide sequence: TGTGCCAGCAGTGACTCTCCCAGGATAGGGAGGGTAACAGATACGCAGTATTTT.

This clonotype was recorded a few times. The V and J genes are TRBV18 and TRBJ1-2, with 8 bases matching TRBD1. The CDR3 spans 18 residues. CDR1 is KGHSH, CDR2 LQKENI, per germline. J gave up 6 bases and V 2 bases, and 17 bases lay outside the gene matches. This CDR3 reads CASSPVSTGGDRGDGYTF. As DNA, the CDR3 is TGTGCCAGCTCACCAGTATCTACAGGGGGGGATCGCGGCGATGGCTACACCTTC.

This chain connects TRBV7-3 to TRBJ2-1; weak D call: TRBD1 (6 bases). The V gene's germline CDR1 is SGHTA and CDR2 FQGTGA. This CDR3 is 14 amino acids long. Trimming pared 5 bases from V and 7 bases from J, leaving 15 bases between. The CDR3 DNA sequence: TGTGCCAGCAGCACGTCACAGGGAAATAATGAGCAGTTCTTC. Translated: CASSTSQGNNEQFF. Full variable domain (remainder filled in from reference TRBV7-3 and TRBJ2-1): GAGVSQTPSNKVTEKGKYVELRCDPISGHTALYWYRQSLGQGPEFLIYFQGTGAADDSGLPNDRFFAVRPEGSVSTLKIQRTERGDSAVYLCASSTSQGNNEQFFGPGTRLTVL.

This clonotype has more than one count but fewer than ten. The DNA of the CDR3 is TGTGCCAGCACCCCTATCGGAAGGGCCCTCGGGGCTTTCTTT. It codes for CASTPIGRALGAFF. This chain joins TRBV18 and TRBJ1-1; no reliable D call. Germline CDR1 reads KGHSH; CDR2 reads LQKENI. CDR3 length: 14 residues. Trimming cost V 8 bases and J 11 bases, with 24 bases left between them.

This clonotype was found many times. The chain employs TRBV20-1 and TRBJ2-2; D is unresolved. Trimming left V 6 bases short and J 3 bases short, with 17 bases between. Germline V lookup: CDR1 DFQATT, CDR2 SNEGSKA (reference sequence). The CDR3 spans 15 residues. The CDR3 nucleotides are TGCAGTGCCAGAAAAGGCACCTCCCACACCGGGGAGCTGTTTTTT. Residues: CSARKGTSHTGELFF.

Ten or more counts support this clonotype. The chain joins TRBV4-3 to TRBJ1-5; no definite D call. Germline values: CDR1 LGHNA, CDR2 YSLEER. There are 15 residues in the CDR3. The V gene lost 1 base and the J gene lost 0 bases, with 7 bases spanning the gap. CDR3 sequence reads: CASSQGRYSNQPQHF. The CDR3 DNA follows: TGCGCCAGCAGCCAAGGCAGATATAGCAATCAGCCCCAGCATTTT.

This clonotype was detected a few times. The chain is built from TRBV6-4 and TRBJ2-5; TRBD1 matches at 9 bases. CDR1 MRHNA and CDR2 SNTAGT come from the germline V gene. Unmatched junction bases numbered 14, after V lost 7 bases and J lost 5 bases. This CDR3 comprises 16 residues. CDR3: CASNVFSGQGTETQYF. Here the CDR3 DNA reads TGTGCCAGCAATGTTTTTTCGGGACAGGGTACGGAGACCCAGTACTTC.

At least ten counts were recorded for this clonotype. V and J are TRBV7-2 and TRBJ2-3, with 12 bases identical to TRBD2. The germline CDR1 and CDR2 sequences are SGHTA and FQGNSA. Unmatched junction bases numbered 5, after V lost 3 bases and J lost 4 bases. The CDR3 extends over 16 amino acids. This CDR3 reads CASSFLPSGRADTQYF. The CDR3 nucleotides read TGTGCCAGCAGCTTTCTCCCTAGCGGGAGGGCAGATACGCAGTATTTT.

The chain carries TRBV5-4 and TRBJ2-1; TRBD1 matches at 8 bases. The germline gives CDR1 SGHNT, CDR2 YYREEE (reference sequence). This CDR3 has 18 residues. After removal of 1 base from V and 4 bases from J, the junction contained 13 bases not matched to a gene. The CDR3 loop reads CASSLTSDRALFYNEQFF. DNA of the CDR3: TGTGCCAGCAGCTTGACCTCGGACAGGGCCTTATTTTACAATGAGCAGTTCTTC.

There are a few counts of this clonotype. The CDR3 is CSALEFSGGKKQYF. Here the CDR3 DNA reads TGCAGTGCCCTAGAATTTTCGGGGGGCAAAAAGCAGTATTTT. The V call is TRBV20-1, the J call TRBJ2-3; possibly TRBD2 for D (7 bases). The CDR3 has 14 amino acids. V was shortened by 6 bases and J by 11 bases, with 24 bases between the two germline ends. CDR1 DFQATT and CDR2 SNEGSKA come from the germline V gene (reference sequence).

This clonotype was observed many times. The V gene is TRBV7-9, the J gene TRBJ2-3, with D unclear. Trimming pared 5 bases from V and 5 bases from J, leaving 11 bases between. CDR1 SEHNR and CDR2 FQNEAQ come from the germline V gene (reference sequence). The CDR3 covers 13 residues. This CDR3 is CASSPGRGDTQYF. CDR3 in DNA: TGTGCCAGCAGCCCCGGACGTGGAGATACGCAGTATTTT.

In this sample, this clonotype turned up many times. The V and J genes are TRBV20-1 and TRBJ1-5; 11 bases are a match to TRBD1. The V segment lost 5 bases and the J segment 6 bases; nucleotides outside the gene matches: 9. There are 15 residues in the CDR3. In germline, CDR1 is DFQATT, CDR2 SNEGSKA (reference sequence). CDR3 amino acids: CSAPPGTGGFQPQHF. The CDR3 DNA is TGCAGTGCTCCTCCCGGGACAGGGGGGTTTCAGCCCCAGCATTTT.